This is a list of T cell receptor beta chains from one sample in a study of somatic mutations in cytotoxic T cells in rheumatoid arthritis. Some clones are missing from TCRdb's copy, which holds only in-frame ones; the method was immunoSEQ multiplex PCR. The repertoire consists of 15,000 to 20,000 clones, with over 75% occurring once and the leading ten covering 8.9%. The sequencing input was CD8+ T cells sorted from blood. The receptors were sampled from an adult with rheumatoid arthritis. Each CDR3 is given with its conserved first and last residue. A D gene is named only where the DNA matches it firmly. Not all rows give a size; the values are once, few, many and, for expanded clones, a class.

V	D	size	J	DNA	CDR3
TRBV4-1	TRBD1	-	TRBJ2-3	TGCGCCAGCAGCCAATGGGGACAGGACTCAGATACGCAGTATTTT	CASSQWGQDSDTQYF
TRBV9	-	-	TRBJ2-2	TGTGCCAGCAGCCCCCCCTCGGGCGTCCACACCGGGGAGCTGTTTTTT	CASSPPSGVHTGELFF
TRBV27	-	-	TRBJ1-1	TGTGCCAGCAGCCTAGGGGGGTGGACTGAAGCTTTCTTT	CASSLGGWTEAFF
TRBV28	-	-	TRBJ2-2	TGTGCCAGCAGTTTGAGTTCCCCCGGGGAGCTGTTTTTT	CASSLSSPGELFF
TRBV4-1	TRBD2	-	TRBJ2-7	TGCGCCAGCAGCTCACTAGCGGGAGGTCTCGAGCAGTACTTC	CASSSLAGGLEQYF
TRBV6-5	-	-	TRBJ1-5	TGTGCCAGCAGTCGCACCCAGGGCAATCAGCCCCAGCATTTT	CASSRTQGNQPQHF
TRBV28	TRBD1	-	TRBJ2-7	TGTGCCAGCAGTTTAATGGGGGCAGGGGGCTCCTACGAGCAGTACTTC	CASSLMGAGGSYEQYF
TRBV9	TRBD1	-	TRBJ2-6	TGTGCCAGCAGCTTAGACAGGGTTAGATCTGGGGCCAACGTCCTGACTTTC	CASSLDRVRSGANVLTF
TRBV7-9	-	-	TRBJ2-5	TGTGCCAGCAGCTCCAGCACACGACAGGTTCGAGGGACCCAGTACTTC	CASSSSTRQVRGTQYF
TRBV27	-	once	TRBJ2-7	TGTGCCAGCAGTGGCGGAGTATTAGGGGAGGTCTACGAGCAGTACTTC	CASSGGVLGEVYEQYF
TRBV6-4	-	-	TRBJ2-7	TGTGCCAGCAGTGACGGGGGGGACACCGAGCAGTACTTC	CASSDGGDTEQYF
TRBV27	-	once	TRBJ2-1	TGTGCCAGCAGTCCGGACTTGGACTATGCCAATGAGCAGTTCTTC	CASSPDLDYANEQFF
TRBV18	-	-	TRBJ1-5	TGTGCCAGCTCAACCGGGGAGGCCCCAAGGCATTTT	CASSTGEAPRHF
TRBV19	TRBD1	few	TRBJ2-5	TGTGCCAGTAGTCGAGGGGGCGAGTACGAGACCCAGTACTTC	CASSRGGEYETQYF
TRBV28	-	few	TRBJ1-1	TGTGCCAGCACCTACGCAAGGGGATGGGCTGAAGCTTTCTTT	CASTYARGWAEAFF
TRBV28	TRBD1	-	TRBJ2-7	TGTGCCAGCAGTTTAATTGGGACAGGGTATAGCTACGAGCAGTACTTC	CASSLIGTGYSYEQYF
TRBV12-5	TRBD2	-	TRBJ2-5	TGTGCTAGTGGTTCGGGCCCGGGACTAGCGACAATGGGAGAGTACTTC	CASGSGPGLATMGEYF
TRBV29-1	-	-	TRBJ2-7	TGCAGCGTTGAAGCGGGGGAGCGGGCCGGCTCCTACGAGCAGTACTTC	CSVEAGERAGSYEQYF
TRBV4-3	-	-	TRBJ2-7	TGCGCCAGCAGCCAAGGGACAGCGTCGGTGGAGCAGTACTTC	CASSQGTASVEQYF
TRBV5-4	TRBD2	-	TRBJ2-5	TGTGCCAGCAGCTGGCGGGGCGGGAGGGCCGGGGAGACCCAGTACTTC	CASSWRGGRAGETQYF
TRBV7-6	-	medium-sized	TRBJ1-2	TGTGCCAGCAGCTTATCCGGGGGGGGAGTCTATGGCTACACCTTC	CASSLSGGGVYGYTF
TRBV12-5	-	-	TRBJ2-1	TGTGCTAGTGGCCACCCCTACAATGAGCAGTTCTTC	CASGHPYNEQFF
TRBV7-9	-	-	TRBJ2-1	TGTGCCAGCAGCTTTGGTGGGGTTTCTGATGAGCAGTTCTTC	CASSFGGVSDEQFF
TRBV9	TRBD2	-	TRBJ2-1	TGTGCCAGCAGCGTCGGACTAGCGAACTACAATGAGCAGTTCTTC	CASSVGLANYNEQFF
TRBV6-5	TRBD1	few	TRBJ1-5	TGTGCCAGCAGTATTGGACAGGGAGGTAATCAGCCCCAGCATTTT	CASSIGQGGNQPQHF
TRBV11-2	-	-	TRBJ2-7	TGTGCCAGCAGCTTAGTGTTTGGGGGTCACGAGCAGTACTTC	CASSLVFGGHEQYF
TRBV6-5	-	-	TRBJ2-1	TGTGCCAGCAGTAACGACAGGTCTTACAATGAGCAGTTCTTC	CASSNDRSYNEQFF
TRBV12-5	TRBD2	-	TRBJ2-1	TGTGCTAGTGGTTTGTTTCCCCTAGCGGGAAAAAGGGACAATGAGCAGTTCTTC	CASGLFPLAGKRDNEQFF
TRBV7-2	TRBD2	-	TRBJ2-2	TGTGCCAGCAGCTTTCCTTCTAGCGGGATGGCGGACACCGGGGAGCTGTTTTTT	CASSFPSSGMADTGELFF
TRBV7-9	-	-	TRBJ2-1	TGTGCCAGCAGCTTAGTAACTAGCCCTCACAATGAGCAGTTCTTC	CASSLVTSPHNEQFF
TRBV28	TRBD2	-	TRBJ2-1	TGTGCCAGCAGTTTATCGGGACTAGCGGGAGTCACGAGCTCCTACAATGAGCAGTTCTTC	CASSLSGLAGVTSSYNEQFF
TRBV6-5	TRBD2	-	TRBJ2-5	TGTGCCAGCAGTTACTCGGGGGGGGAAGAGACCCAGTACTTC	CASSYSGGEETQYF
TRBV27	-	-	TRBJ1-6	TGTGCCAGCAGTCCTGGAGGCATCAATTCACCCCTCCACTTT	CASSPGGINSPLHF
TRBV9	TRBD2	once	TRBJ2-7	TGTGCCAGCCGGCTAGCGGGAGGACGGGAGCAGTACTTC	CASRLAGGREQYF
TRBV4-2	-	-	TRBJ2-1	TGTGCCAGCTCTGGTCCTCTAGGTAGTTCCTACAATGAGCAGTTCTTC	CASSGPLGSSYNEQFF
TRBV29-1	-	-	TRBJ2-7	TGCAGCGTTGAAACCAAGGCCACCTCCTACGAGCAGTACTTC	CSVETKATSYEQYF
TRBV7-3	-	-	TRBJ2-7	TGTGCCAGCAGCTTATTAGGGGGGGAAGGGTACGAGCAGTACTTC	CASSLLGGEGYEQYF
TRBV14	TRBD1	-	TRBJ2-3	TGTGCCAGCAGCCCGACAGGGGGCGCAGATACGCAGTATTTT	CASSPTGGADTQYF
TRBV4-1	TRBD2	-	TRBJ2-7	TGCGCCAGCAGCCAAATAGCGGGAGGGCCCAATTACGAGCAGTACTTC	CASSQIAGGPNYEQYF
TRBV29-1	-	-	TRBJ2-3	TGCAGCGTTGTTGAGGCGAGCACAGATACGCAGTATTTT	CSVVEASTDTQYF
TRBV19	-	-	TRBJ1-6	TGTGCCACCTCCGAGGGGCACCCCGGCTCCTATAATTCACCCCTCCACTTT	CATSEGHPGSYNSPLHF
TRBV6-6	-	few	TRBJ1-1	TGTGCCAGCAGCACGAGTGCTGAAGCTTTCTTT	CASSTSAEAFF
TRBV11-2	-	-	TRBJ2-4	TGTGCCAGCAGCCTATCCTCTTGGGATGGGGACAAAAACATTCAGTACTTC	CASSLSSWDGDKNIQYF
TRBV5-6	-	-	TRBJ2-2	TGTGCCAGCAGCGGGTTTCCAGGGTGGAACACCGGGGAGCTGTTTTTT	CASSGFPGWNTGELFF
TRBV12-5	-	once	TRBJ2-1	TGTGCTAGTGGTGTGACTAGTTTCAATGAGCAGTTCTTC	CASGVTSFNEQFF
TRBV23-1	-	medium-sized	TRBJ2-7	TGCGCCAGCAGTCAACCGACAGAATCCTACGAGCAGTACTTC	CASSQPTESYEQYF
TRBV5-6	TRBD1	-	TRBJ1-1	TGTGCCAGCAGCTGGGAGGGACAGGTTGCTGTTGAAGCTTTCTTT	CASSWEGQVAVEAFF
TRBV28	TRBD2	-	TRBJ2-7	TGTGCCAGCAGTTTATGGCCGGGGACTAGCGGGAGAGAACGCGAGCAGTACTTC	CASSLWPGTSGREREQYF
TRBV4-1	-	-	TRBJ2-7	TGCGCCAGCAGCCAAGTCCCCGGGCCCGAGCAGTACTTC	CASSQVPGPEQYF
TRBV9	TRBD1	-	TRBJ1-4	TGTGCCAGCAGCGGCCTGGACAGGCTCGACGACGAAAAACTGTTTTTT	CASSGLDRLDDEKLFF
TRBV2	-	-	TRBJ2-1	TGTGCCAGCAGTGTTTGGCGGGCGACCTACAATGAGCAGTTCTTC	CASSVWRATYNEQFF
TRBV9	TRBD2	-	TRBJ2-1	TGTGCCAGCAGCGTACGGGGAGCGGGGGTCAATGAGCAGTTCTTC	CASSVRGAGVNEQFF
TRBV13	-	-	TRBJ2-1	TGTGCCAGCAGCTTAGTGTCGGAGGCGCCCGAGCAGTTCTTC	CASSLVSEAPEQFF